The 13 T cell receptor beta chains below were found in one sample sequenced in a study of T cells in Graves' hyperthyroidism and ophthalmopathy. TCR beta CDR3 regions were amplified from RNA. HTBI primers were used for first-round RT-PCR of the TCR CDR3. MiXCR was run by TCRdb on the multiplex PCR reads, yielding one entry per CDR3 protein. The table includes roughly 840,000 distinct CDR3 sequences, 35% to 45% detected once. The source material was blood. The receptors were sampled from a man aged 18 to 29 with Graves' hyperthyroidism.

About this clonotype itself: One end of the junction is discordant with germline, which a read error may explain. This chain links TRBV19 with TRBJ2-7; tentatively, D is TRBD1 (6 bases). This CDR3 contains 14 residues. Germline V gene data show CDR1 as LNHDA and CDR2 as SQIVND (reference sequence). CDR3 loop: CASSEGQLTYQQYF. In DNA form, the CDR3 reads TGTGCCAGTAGCGAAGGACAGCTGACCTACCAGCAGTACTTC.

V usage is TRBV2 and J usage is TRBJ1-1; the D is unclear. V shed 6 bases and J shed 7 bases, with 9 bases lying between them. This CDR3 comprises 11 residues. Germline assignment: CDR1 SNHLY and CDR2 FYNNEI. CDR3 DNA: TGTGCCAGCAGACTGAGGAATGAAGCTTTCTTT. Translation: CASRLRNEAFF.

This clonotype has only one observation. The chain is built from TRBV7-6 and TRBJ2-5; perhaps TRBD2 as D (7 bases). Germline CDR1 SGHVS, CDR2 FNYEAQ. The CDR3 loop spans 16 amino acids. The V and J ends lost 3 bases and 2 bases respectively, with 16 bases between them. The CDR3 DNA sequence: TGTGCCAGCAGCTTGGGGGCAGGGAGGGGGCAAGAGACCCAGTACTTC. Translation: CASSLGAGRGQETQYF.

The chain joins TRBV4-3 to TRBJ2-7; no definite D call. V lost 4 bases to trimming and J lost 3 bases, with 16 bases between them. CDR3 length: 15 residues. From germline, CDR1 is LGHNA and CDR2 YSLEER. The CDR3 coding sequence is TGCGCCAGCAGCCCATCAGGACGAAGGTACTACGAGCAGTACTTC. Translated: CASSPSGRRYYEQYF.

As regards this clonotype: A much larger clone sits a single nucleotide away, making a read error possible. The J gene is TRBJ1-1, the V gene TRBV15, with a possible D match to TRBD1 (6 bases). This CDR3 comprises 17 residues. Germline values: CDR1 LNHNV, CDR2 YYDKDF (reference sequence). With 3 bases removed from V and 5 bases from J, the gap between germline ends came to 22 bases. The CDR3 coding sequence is TGTGCCACCAGCAGCGGGATAACGGGAGGGGGTCGGACTGAAGCTTTCTTT. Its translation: CATSSGITGGGRTEAFF.

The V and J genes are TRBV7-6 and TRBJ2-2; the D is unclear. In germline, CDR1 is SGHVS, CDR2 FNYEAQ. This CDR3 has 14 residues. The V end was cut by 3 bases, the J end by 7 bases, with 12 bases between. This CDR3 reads CASSFVDFGGELFF. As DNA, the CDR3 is TGTGCCAGCAGCTTTGTAGATTTCGGCGGGGAGCTGTTTTTT.

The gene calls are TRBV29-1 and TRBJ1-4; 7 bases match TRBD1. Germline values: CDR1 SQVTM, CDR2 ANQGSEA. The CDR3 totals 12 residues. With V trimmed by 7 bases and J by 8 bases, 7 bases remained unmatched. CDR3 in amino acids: CSATRQGEKLFF. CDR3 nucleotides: TGCAGCGCCACGCGACAGGGAGAAAAACTGTTTTTT.

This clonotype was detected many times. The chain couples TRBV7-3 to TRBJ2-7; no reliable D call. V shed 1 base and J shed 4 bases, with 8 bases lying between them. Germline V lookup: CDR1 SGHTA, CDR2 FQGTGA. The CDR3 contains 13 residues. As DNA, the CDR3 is TGTGCCAGCAGCTTAAATGCCGAGTACGAGCAGTACTTC. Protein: CASSLNAEYEQYF.

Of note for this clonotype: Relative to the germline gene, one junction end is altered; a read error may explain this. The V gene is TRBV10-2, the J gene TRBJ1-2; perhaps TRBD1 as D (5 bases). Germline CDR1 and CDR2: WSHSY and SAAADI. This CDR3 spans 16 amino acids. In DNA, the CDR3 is TGTGCCAGCAGTGAAGCGGAATGGGGGGTTGACTATGGCTACACCTTC. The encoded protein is CASSEAEWGVDYGYTF.

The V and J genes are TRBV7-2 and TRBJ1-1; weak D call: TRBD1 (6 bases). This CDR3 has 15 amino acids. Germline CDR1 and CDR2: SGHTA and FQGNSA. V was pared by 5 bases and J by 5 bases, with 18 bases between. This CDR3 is CASSQIQGGRTEAFF. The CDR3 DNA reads TGTGCCAGCAGCCAAATACAGGGAGGAAGGACTGAAGCTTTCTTT.

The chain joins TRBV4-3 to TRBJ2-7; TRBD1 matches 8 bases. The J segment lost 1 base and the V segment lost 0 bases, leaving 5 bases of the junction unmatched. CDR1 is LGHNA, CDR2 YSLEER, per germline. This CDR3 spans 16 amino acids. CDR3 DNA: TGCGCCAGCAGCCAAGATAGGACAGGGATGTCCTACGAGCAGTACTTC. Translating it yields CASSQDRTGMSYEQYF.

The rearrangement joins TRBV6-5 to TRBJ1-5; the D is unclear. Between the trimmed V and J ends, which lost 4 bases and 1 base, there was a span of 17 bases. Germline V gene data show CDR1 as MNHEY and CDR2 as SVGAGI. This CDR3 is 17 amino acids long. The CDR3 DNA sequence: TGTGCCAGCAGTTCCACGGCCAGGTTCGGCAGCAATCAGCCCCAGCATTTT. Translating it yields CASSSTARFGSNQPQHF.

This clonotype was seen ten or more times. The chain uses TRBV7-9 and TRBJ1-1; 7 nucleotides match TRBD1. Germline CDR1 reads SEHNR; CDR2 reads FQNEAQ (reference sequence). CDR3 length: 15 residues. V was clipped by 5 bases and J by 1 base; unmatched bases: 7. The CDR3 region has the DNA TGTGCCAGCAGCGCCCAGACAGGGCCGAACACTGAAGCTTTCTTT. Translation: CASSAQTGPNTEAFF.